The TCR beta chain described here comes from a study of Graves' ophthalmopathy and Graves' hyperthyroidism. Study-level points and caveats: The model achieved roughly 69% sensitivity and over 72% specificity for ophthalmopathy progression.

In this sample, this clonotype turned up many times. Its antigen is not known. The germline CDR1 and CDR2 sequences are SNHLY and FYNNEI. With 6 bases removed from V and 7 bases from J, the gap between germline ends came to 9 bases. This CDR3 contains 12 residues. Amplification targeted the TCR beta CDR3 regions, with RNA transcripts as the source material. A first-round RT-PCR used HTBI primers, followed by a second-round multiplex PCR. TCRdb reprocessed the multiplex PCR reads via MiXCR and lists one record per CDR3 protein. The sample yields approximately 480,000 distinct CDR3 sequences, about an eighth seen once. The study excluded patients with other autoimmune diseases, uncontrolled infections, pregnancy or lactation.

This sequence joins TRBV2 and TRBJ2-2; tentatively, D is TRBD2 (5 bases). The origin of this receptor is a woman aged 25 to 39 with Graves' ophthalmopathy. Sequencing was performed on blood. The DNA of the CDR3 is TGTGCCAGCAGCGAGGACTTCGGGGAGCTGTTTTTT. The encoded protein is CASSEDFGELFF.